A single sample gave rise to the 14 T cell receptor beta chains below, sequenced in a study of control samples from healthy donors and cancer patients. Assay used: immunoSEQ multiplex PCR; TCRdb lists only in-frame clones, some missing. This sample has fewer than 30,000 clones, with roughly 85% found just once. Input material: PBMCs. The receptors come from a woman aged 60-70 years with head and neck cancer.

This clone was detected only a few times. The chain links TRBV5-1 to TRBJ1-2; D is possibly TRBD1 (6 bases). The CDR3 is 16 residues long. V shed 3 bases and J shed 6 bases, with 21 bases lying between them. Germline CDR1 and CDR2: SGHRS and YFSETQ. CDR3: CASSSKSTGRLHGYTF. CDR3 DNA sequence: TGCGCCAGCAGCTCGAAGTCGACAGGTCGTTTACATGGCTACACCTTC.

This sequence joins TRBV13 and TRBJ1-2, with D unclear. Trimming removed 0 bases at V and 7 bases at J, with 12 bases between. This CDR3 region has 14 residues. Germline CDR1 is PRHDT and CDR2 is FYEKMQ (reference sequence). The CDR3 DNA reads as TGTGCCAGCAGCTTAGGCCTCGGGGATGGTGGCTACACCTTC. This encodes CASSLGLGDGGYTF.

This clone was picked up a small number of times. The chain joins TRBV11-3 to TRBJ1-4, with D tentatively TRBD1 (5 bases). Per germline, CDR1 SGHNT and CDR2 YENEEA. Deletions cut 1 base from V and 0 bases from J, with 18 bases between. The CDR3 has 19 residues. CDR3 residues: CASSLVLKGRAATNEKLFF. CDR3 in DNA: TGTGCCAGCAGCTTAGTCCTGAAGGGGAGGGCGGCAACTAATGAAAAACTGTTTTTT.

The rearrangement uses TRBV12-5 and TRBJ2-5; D might be TRBD2 (5 bases). V lost 6 bases and J 2 bases, leaving 13 bases between the germline ends. The CDR3 consists of 14 residues. CDR1 is LGHNT and CDR2 is FRNRAP in the germline V gene. CDR3 in amino acids: CASGPGLEQETQYF. CDR3 sequence (DNA): TGTGCTAGTGGCCCCGGACTGGAACAAGAGACCCAGTACTTC.

The CDR3 coding sequence is TGCGCCAGCAGCTCGACCGGGGGAGGAGGAGAGACCCAGTACTTC. It encodes CASSSTGGGGETQYF. The chain carries TRBV5-1 and TRBJ2-5, with D possibly matching TRBD2 (6 bases). The CDR3 has 15 amino acids. Germline values: CDR1 SGHRS, CDR2 YFSETQ. Trimming took off 3 bases at V and 4 bases at J, with 16 bases between the two ends.

This chain connects TRBV6-5 to TRBJ1-1; D gene ambiguous. This CDR3 comprises 15 residues. V shed 0 bases and J shed 2 bases, with 10 bases lying between them. Germline V lookup: CDR1 MNHEY, CDR2 SVGAGI. CDR3 DNA sequence: TGTGCCAGCAGTTACTCGAACACAGCTAACACTGAAGCTTTCTTT. As protein: CASSYSNTANTEAFF.

CDR3 loop: CASSLGQGTEQYF. The DNA for the CDR3 is TGCGCCAGCAGTTTGGGACAGGGTACCGAGCAGTACTTC. J is TRBJ2-7 and V is TRBV10-2; 9 bases map to TRBD1. This CDR3 region has 13 residues. J gave up 6 bases and V 5 bases, and 5 bases lay outside the gene matches. Germline values: CDR1 WSHSY, CDR2 SAAADI.

This clone was recorded once. The chain is built from TRBV5-4 and TRBJ2-4; 8 bases match TRBD2. CDR1 and CDR2 from the germline V gene are SGHNT and YYREEE (reference sequence). The CDR3 contains 17 residues. The V segment lost 0 bases and the J segment 0 bases; nucleotides outside the gene matches: 5. In nucleotides, the CDR3 is TGTGCCAGCAGCTTGGCGGGGGGGACGTTAGCCAAAAACATTCAGTACTTC. This codes for CASSLAGGTLAKNIQYF.

This chain uses TRBV12-3 or TRBV12-4 with TRBJ2-5; D might be TRBD2 (5 bases). CDR3 length: 13 amino acids. Trimming left V 5 bases short and J 5 bases short, with 12 bases between. The CDR3 spells CASSPYTGETQYF. The CDR3 DNA sequence: TGTGCCAGCAGTCCTTACACGGGGGAGACCCAGTACTTC.

The rearrangement joins TRBV3-1 (or the pseudogene TRBV3-2) to TRBJ2-1; D gene unclear. Trimming shortened V by 0 bases and J by 7 bases, and 4 bases separated the two germline ends. The germline V gene encodes CDR1 LGHDT and CDR2 YNNKEL (reference sequence). CDR3 size: 12 residues. The CDR3 sequence is CASSQDRNEQFF. As DNA, the CDR3 is TGTGCCAGCAGCCAAGATCGGAATGAGCAGTTCTTC.

This chain joins TRBV9 and TRBJ2-7; tentatively, D is TRBD1 or TRBD2 (5 bases each). The CDR3 sequence is 14 residues long. Germline-derived CDR1 and CDR2 are SGDLS and YYNGEE. The germline V and J ends were trimmed by 1 base and 3 bases, with 11 bases remaining between them. In DNA form, the CDR3 reads TGTGCCAGCAGCGTAACGGGGACCGGCTACGAGCAGTACTTC. It codes for CASSVTGTGYEQYF. Complete variable domain (other parts from reference TRBV9 and TRBJ2-7): DSGVTQTPKHLITATGQRVTLRCSPRSGDLSVYWYQQSLDQGLQFLIQYYNGEERAKGNILERFSAQQFPDLHSELNLSSLELGDSALYFCASSVTGTGYEQYFGPGTRLTVT.

J is TRBJ2-2 and V is TRBV5-6; D call uncertain. Germline lookup yields CDR1 SGHDT and CDR2 YYEEEE. V lost 2 bases and J 4 bases, leaving 12 bases between the germline ends. This CDR3 is 15 amino acids long. The CDR3 DNA is TGTGCCAGCAGCTTTCGATCCCTGAGCACCGGGGAGCTGTTTTTT. Translating gives CASSFRSLSTGELFF.

The V and J genes are TRBV6-6 and TRBJ2-7; D is perhaps TRBD1 (6 bases). CDR1 and CDR2 (germline): MNHNY, SVGAGI (reference sequence). V was cut by 2 bases and J by 6 bases, with 17 bases left in between. The CDR3 is 15 amino acids. CDR3 nucleotides: TGTGCCAGCAGTTACGTGTTCGGACAGCAAGGCGAGCAGTACTTC. Translated, it gives CASSYVFGQQGEQYF.

CDR3 in DNA: TGTGCCAGCAGCGCCCGTCTCAGGAGGACTCAGCCCCAGCATTTT. Protein: CASSARLRRTQPQHF. The chain joins TRBV21-1 to TRBJ1-5. TRBV21-1 is an annotated pseudogene. The CDR3 is 15 residues long.